This entry lists 3 T cell receptor beta chains sequenced from one sample in a study of blood T cells in healthy people across ages. The use of a sample-barcoded 5' primer and a J-beta primer mix characterized a second PCR of roughly 6 to 11 cycles. TCRdb ran MiXCR on the 5' RACE reads and lists one entry per CDR3 protein. Among some 930,000 distinct CDR3 sequences, approximately 32% were seen once, and the ten largest hold roughly 10%. This sample also appeared in a second study, on T cells of mothers and their children.

The specimen was blood. The source is a woman aged 40 to 55 in good health.

This clonotype came up many times. CDR3 residues: CSVVRGQNTEAFF. As DNA, the CDR3 is TGCAGCGTTGTTAGGGGCCAGAACACTGAAGCTTTCTTT. The gene calls are TRBV29-1 and TRBJ1-1; weak D call: TRBD1 (5 bases). Per germline, CDR1 SQVTM and CDR2 ANQGSEA. V shed 4 bases and J shed 1 base, with 10 bases lying between them. This CDR3 has 13 amino acids.

The rearrangement links TRBV7-2 to TRBJ2-6; 11 bases map to TRBD1. The V gene's germline CDR1 is SGHTA and CDR2 FQGNSA. V shed 3 bases, J shed 12 bases, and the junction held 7 bases outside the gene matches. The CDR3 spans 15 residues. CDR3 nucleotides: TGTGCCAGCAGCTTGTCATCCGGGACAGGGGGCGTCCTGACTTTC. Protein: CASSLSSGTGGVLTF. The variable domain in full, completed from reference TRBV7-2 and TRBJ2-6, reads GAGVSQSPSNKVTEKGKDVELRCDPISGHTALYWYRQSLGQGLEFLIYFQGNSAPDKSGLPSDRFSAERTGGSVSTLTIQRTQQEDSAVYLCASSLSSGTGGVLTFGAGSRLTVL.

V and J are TRBV27 and TRBJ2-7, with 8 bases fitting TRBD1. CDR1 and CDR2 (germline): MNHEY, SMNVEV (reference sequence). CDR3 length: 15 amino acids. With 8 bases clipped from V and 0 bases from J, the junction kept 9 bases outside the gene matches. CDR3 sequence: CASGRGTGRSYEQYF. The CDR3 coding sequence is TGTGCCAGCGGTCGAGGGACAGGTCGCTCCTACGAGCAGTACTTC.